This T cell receptor (beta chain) appears in the sequencing data of a study of monozygotic twins with inflammatory bowel disease. A note on this clonotype: Its target is not known.

The CDR3 has 12 amino acids. Germline V lookup: CDR1 LNHNV, CDR2 YYDKDF (reference sequence). Study-wide results and limits: Clonotypes shared with others were fewer in IBD patients than in healthy twins, especially with disease activity. A lone strong IBD-associated signal or clonotype found no support.

TCRdb re-analyzed the 5' RACE reads; it lists each CDR3 protein once, without DNA. The sample's table shows over 350,000 distinct CDR3 sequences. This receptor was obtained from a human donor with ulcerative colitis or Crohn's disease, or a healthy co-twin of an affected twin (not recorded which). V gene TRBV15 combines with J gene TRBJ2-5. Source material: blood. The CDR3 sequence is CATSRDLLVRYF.